This T cell receptor beta chain was profiled in a study of T cell clones after liver transplantation (dated by TCRdb to about 2019). In terms of the full investigation: The samples were obtained from ITN030ST, a randomized trial that attempted immunosuppression withdrawal within 2 years after liver transplantation. Of the eight recipients, a few were HCV-positive, while the remaining recipients had been transplanted for non-autoimmune, non-viral indications. After a pre-transplant mixed lymphocyte reaction, TCRbeta sequencing was used to pinpoint donor-reactive T cell clones, which were subsequently tracked in post-transplant blood. Subjects received no induction therapy and standard immunosuppression until randomization at 12-24 months post-transplant. The study cohort included 8 liver transplant recipients, of whom 3 were classified as tolerant and 5 as non-tolerant. Tolerance was defined as complete withdrawal of immunosuppression for at least one year without a rise in liver enzymes beyond twice the upper limit of normal. Blood samples were collected pre-transplant, then pre-randomization ahead of withdrawal, and finally post-randomization once withdrawal had either been completed or failed. Third party-reactive TCRbeta sequences were also identified from pre-transplant MLRs to serve as an antigen-independent comparator for donor-reactive sequences. General study outcomes and caveats: The conclusions were considered preliminary, being limited by small, heterogeneous patient numbers and non-standardized post-transplant time points. A greater decline was seen for donor-reactive sequences than for third party-reactive sequences, suggesting partial antigen-specific deletion unrelated to withdrawal success. Since no allograft tissue specimens were available, donor-reactive T cells may have migrated into the graft instead of being deleted. Low numbers of available donor cells limited the measurable donor-reactive repertoire in a couple of subjects. When repertoire turnover was taken into account, detection of donor-reactive sequences was significantly reduced in 7 of 8 subjects for CD4 and in 8 of 8 subjects for CD8. In most of the 8 subjects, circulating donor-reactive CD4 TCRbeta sequences decreased significantly after transplant, regardless of tolerance or HCV status.

With respect to this clone: This clone's antigen is unknown. Base-call qualities are not available, and no considerably larger clone is one nucleotide away.

High-throughput TCRbeta CDR3 sequencing of frozen genomic DNA was performed by immunoSEQ, including PCR amplification, mapping, bias correction and internal controls. In the authors' own workflow: Productive rearrangements were retained, and unique TCRbeta sequences were defined by the CDR3 nucleotide sequence together with the V and J gene. A sequence counted as donor-reactive only if the sequence showed at least 5-fold expansion in CFSE-low cells compared with unstimulated pre-transplant cells and had a frequency of at least 0.01%. To ensure at least 90% detection power, minimum frequency thresholds were set for each subject based on that subject's lowest-template unstimulated sample. Jensen-Shannon divergence between the top 1000 TCRbeta sequences post-transplant and pre-transplant was used to measure repertoire turnover. Two-sided Fisher's exact tests were used to test for changes in the detection of donor-reactive sequences. The table was pulled from immuneACCESS by TCRdb, which kept in-frame rearrangements only. Such tables lose some clones; where checked, under half of the loss comes from unresolved V genes, and the rest has no known cause. V and J calls plus clone size are reproduced from that table; the DNA served to infer D and trimming. This sample lists 70,000 to 80,000 clones; more than 90% were detected once. In total, the top ten clones hold less than 3.5% of the sample.

According to the germline V gene, CDR1 reads MDHEN and CDR2 reads SYDVKM. V has 5 bases trimmed and J has 16 bases trimmed; junction bases matching no gene number 7. Spanning cysteine to phenylalanine, the CDR3 consists of 11 amino acids. Only the CDR3 DNA stays, 33 bases, in frame from base 1. This specimen's time point label, interpreted: pre-transplant. Unstimulated PBMCs, after thawing, were stained for CD3, CD4 and CD8 and then FACS-sorted into CD3+CD4+ and CD3+CD8+ populations. Randomization to immunosuppression withdrawal applied to every one of the 8 studied subjects. Genomic DNA was isolated with the Qiagen DNeasy Blood and Tissue Kit.

The sequencing here drew on CD4+ T cells from blood, taken before liver transplant. Recombination connected TRBV28 to TRBJ1-4, with 7 central nucleotides matching TRBD1. This TCR derives from a human donor who received a liver transplant. The nucleotide sequence is TGTGCCAGCAGTCACGACAGGGTCCCGTTTTTT. It specifies CASSHDRVPFF.